This is a list of T cell receptor beta chains from one sample in a study of cytomegalovirus exposure and HLA in healthy donors. Assay: immunoSEQ multiplex PCR; the TCRdb copy retains only in-frame clones and omits some. The sample carries roughly 150,000 clones, 80% recorded once. Input material: PBMCs. The receptors shown here come from a woman aged 40 to 50 in good health and CMV-seronegative. CDR3s leave out the opening cysteine and the closing phenylalanine or tryptophan. The D gene is left open where the match is weak.

len: 14
j_gene: TRBJ2-2
v_gene: TRBV7-6
d_gene: TRBD2
CDR3aa: ASSRRAGVNTGELF

len: 13
j_gene: TRBJ1-2
v_gene: TRBV5-4
d_gene: TRBD1
CDR3aa: ASSLVTGTGNGYT

len: 11
j_gene: TRBJ1-5
v_gene: TRBV10-3
d_gene: -
CDR3aa: AISETGGQPQH

len: 13
j_gene: TRBJ2-3
v_gene: TRBV19
d_gene: -
CDR3aa: ASSTRPSDSDTQY

len: 13
j_gene: TRBJ2-7
v_gene: TRBV19
d_gene: TRBD2
CDR3aa: ASSNWASGRNEQY

len: 14
j_gene: TRBJ1-6
v_gene: TRBV7-9
d_gene: TRBD1
CDR3aa: SSSYFPGTGASPLH

len: 11
j_gene: TRBJ1-4
v_gene: TRBV18
d_gene: TRBD1
CDR3aa: ASSTDRGEKLF

len: 11
j_gene: TRBJ1-1
v_gene: TRBV2
d_gene: -
CDR3aa: ASSGGMNAEAF

len: 11
j_gene: TRBJ2-7
v_gene: TRBV15
d_gene: -
CDR3aa: ATSRDLPYEQY

len: 14
j_gene: TRBJ1-3
v_gene: TRBV10-3
d_gene: -
CDR3aa: AASGGGTNSGNTIY

len: 17
j_gene: TRBJ2-4
v_gene: TRBV2
d_gene: -
CDR3aa: ASSGRVFGGTGSKNSQY

len: 11
j_gene: TRBJ1-1
v_gene: TRBV6-1
d_gene: -
CDR3aa: ASEVGAGTEAF

len: 11
j_gene: TRBJ2-1
v_gene: TRBV11-3
d_gene: -
CDR3aa: ASSFRVWDEQF

len: 12
j_gene: TRBJ1-5
v_gene: TRBV5-1
d_gene: -
CDR3aa: ASSLAGGGQPQH

len: 14
j_gene: TRBJ2-7
v_gene: TRBV13
d_gene: -
CDR3aa: ASSLGLGKLWYEQY

len: 16
j_gene: TRBJ2-1
v_gene: TRBV27
d_gene: TRBD2
CDR3aa: ASSSTSGRASSYNEQF

len: 13
j_gene: TRBJ2-3
v_gene: TRBV5-4
d_gene: -
CDR3aa: ASSLGDQETGAQY

len: 11
j_gene: TRBJ2-7
v_gene: TRBV28
d_gene: TRBD1
CDR3aa: ASSDRVLWEQY

len: 12
j_gene: TRBJ1-1
v_gene: TRBV28
d_gene: TRBD1
CDR3aa: ASSTTGYTTEAF

len: 13
j_gene: TRBJ2-7
v_gene: TRBV9
d_gene: TRBD2
CDR3aa: ASSASPGGRYEQY

len: 14
j_gene: TRBJ2-1
v_gene: TRBV5-1
d_gene: TRBD2
CDR3aa: ASSDYTSGAHNEQF

len: 13
j_gene: TRBJ2-1
v_gene: TRBV4-1
d_gene: -
CDR3aa: ASSQVGGLGNEQF

len: 15
j_gene: TRBJ2-3
v_gene: TRBV4-3
d_gene: -
CDR3aa: ASSQAVLVRGTDTQY

len: 14
j_gene: TRBJ1-4
v_gene: TRBV21-1
d_gene: -
CDR3aa: ASSKVERDRDEKLF

len: 12
j_gene: TRBJ2-3
v_gene: TRBV7-2
d_gene: -
CDR3aa: ASSRTELTDTQY

len: 13
j_gene: TRBJ1-1
v_gene: TRBV29-1
d_gene: TRBD1
CDR3aa: SVGGQGGLSTEAF

len: 12
j_gene: TRBJ2-7
v_gene: TRBV28
d_gene: TRBD1
CDR3aa: ASSLTGTGGEQY

len: 13
j_gene: TRBJ2-1
v_gene: TRBV11-2
d_gene: TRBD2
CDR3aa: ASSPASGSYNEQF

len: 14
j_gene: TRBJ2-7
v_gene: TRBV5-1
d_gene: TRBD1
CDR3aa: ASSLTPGTGYDEQY

len: 14
j_gene: TRBJ1-5
v_gene: TRBV4-1
d_gene: TRBD1
CDR3aa: ASSPYFGQGGQPQH

len: 11
j_gene: TRBJ1-2
v_gene: TRBV28
d_gene: -
CDR3aa: ASSLQLNYGYT

len: 13
j_gene: TRBJ1-1
v_gene: TRBV5-5
d_gene: -
CDR3aa: ASSPPPRVGTEAF

len: 11
j_gene: TRBJ1-1
v_gene: TRBV2
d_gene: TRBD1
CDR3aa: ASSEETGTEAF

len: 13
j_gene: TRBJ1-3
v_gene: TRBV9
d_gene: -
CDR3aa: ASSVTGTSGNTIY

len: 9
j_gene: TRBJ2-1
v_gene: TRBV28
d_gene: -
CDR3aa: ASTSGLRGF

len: 13
j_gene: TRBJ2-7
v_gene: TRBV4-2
d_gene: -
CDR3aa: ASSQAGIGAYEQY

len: 13
j_gene: TRBJ2-3
v_gene: TRBV27
d_gene: TRBD1
CDR3aa: ASSLGQGVWDTQY

len: 13
j_gene: TRBJ2-3
v_gene: TRBV15
d_gene: -
CDR3aa: ATSGSDEAADTQY

len: 13
j_gene: TRBJ2-1
v_gene: TRBV5-1
d_gene: TRBD2
CDR3aa: ASSPGTSGISEQF

len: 12
j_gene: TRBJ2-7
v_gene: TRBV27
d_gene: TRBD2
CDR3aa: ASRPGGSLYEQY

len: 14
j_gene: TRBJ2-3
v_gene: TRBV6-6
d_gene: -
CDR3aa: ASRIRVVSSTDTQY

len: 14
j_gene: TRBJ1-6
v_gene: TRBV4-1
d_gene: -
CDR3aa: ASSQDSGVENSPLH

len: 14
j_gene: TRBJ2-1
v_gene: TRBV5-1
d_gene: TRBD2
CDR3aa: ASSLVTSGVYNEQF

len: 9
j_gene: TRBJ2-7
v_gene: TRBV4-3
d_gene: TRBD1
CDR3aa: ASGTGGAQY

len: 13
j_gene: TRBJ2-1
v_gene: TRBV7-2
d_gene: TRBD2
CDR3aa: ASSTGLAGGNEQF

len: 13
j_gene: TRBJ2-1
v_gene: TRBV28
d_gene: TRBD2
CDR3aa: ASSSGTREYNEQF

len: 11
j_gene: TRBJ2-3
v_gene: TRBV30
d_gene: -
CDR3aa: AWSGVGGDTQY

len: 11
j_gene: TRBJ1-3
v_gene: TRBV28
d_gene: -
CDR3aa: ATHSASGNTIY

len: 14
j_gene: -
v_gene: TRBV27
d_gene: TRBD2
CDR3aa: ASSPLAGGHLYEQY

len: 14
j_gene: TRBJ2-7
v_gene: TRBV2
d_gene: TRBD2
CDR3aa: ASRARARELAYEQY

len: 14
j_gene: TRBJ1-2
v_gene: TRBV7-9
d_gene: -
CDR3aa: ASSLDLRGRGYGYT

len: 11
j_gene: TRBJ2-2
v_gene: TRBV6-1
d_gene: TRBD2
CDR3aa: ASIPAGKRELF

len: 12
j_gene: TRBJ2-1
v_gene: TRBV27
d_gene: TRBD2
CDR3aa: ASSFGTKGTEQF

len: 14
j_gene: TRBJ2-3
v_gene: TRBV15
d_gene: -
CDR3aa: ATSRLQGSGTDTQY

len: 13
j_gene: TRBJ2-1
v_gene: TRBV5-4
d_gene: TRBD2
CDR3aa: ASLGPGLAYNEQF